The 20 T cell receptor delta chains below were found in one sample sequenced in a study of human gamma delta and Vdelta1 T cells. No antigen has been assigned to these receptors. TCRdb re-called the PCR reads via CATT. The sample includes some 13,000 delta-chain clones, around 49% of them seen just once. The material sequenced was Vdelta1 gamma-delta T cells from blood grown in culture (DOT cells). The source is a human donor in good health.

This chain uses TRDV1 with TRDJ1, with TRDD3 matching over 7 bases. The CDR3 is made up of 20 amino acids. V was pared by 5 bases and J by 0 bases, with 21 bases of the junction left unmatched. The germline gives CDR1 TSWWSYY, CDR2 QGS. The CDR3 sequence: CALGIQSSSPWGEYTDKLIF. The CDR3 region has the DNA TGTGCTCTTGGGATACAGAGTTCCTCCCCCTGGGGGGAGTACACCGATAAACTCATCTTT.

This chain uses TRDV1 with TRDJ1; D not certain. V dropped 2 bases and J dropped 0 bases, with 22 bases sitting between them. Germline CDR1 is TSWWSYY and CDR2 is QGS. This CDR3 has 19 residues. The CDR3 sequence is CALGEEHPTLSRDTDKLIF. The CDR3 DNA reads as TGTGCTCTTGGGGAAGAACATCCGACTTTATCCCGGGACACCGATAAACTCATCTTT.

V usage is TRDV1 and J usage is TRDJ1; TRDD3 aligns across 13 bases. This CDR3 has 21 residues. Trimming took 9 bases from V and 2 from J; bases not matched to a gene: 24. Germline V CDR1 and CDR2: TSWWSYY, QGS. CDR3 bases: TGTGCTCTGAACGTTTGTGCTCTACTGGGGGATACGGGGGTGGTAACCGATAAACTCATCTTT. Its protein is CALNVCALLGDTGVVTDKLIF.

V gene TRDV1 combines with J gene TRDJ1, with a tentative D call TRDD3 (5 bases). This CDR3 spans 16 amino acids. V lost 3 bases and J 1 base, leaving 15 bases between the germline ends. Germline CDR1 TSWWSYY, CDR2 QGS. CDR3 DNA: TGTGCTCTTGGGGACCAACCCGAGGGATTCACCGATAAACTCATCTTT. Protein product: CALGDQPEGFTDKLIF.

The chain joins TRDV1 to TRDJ1, with TRDD3 matching 13 bases. This CDR3 spans 24 amino acids. Per the germline V gene, CDR1 is TSWWSYY and CDR2 is QGS. V was clipped by 0 bases and J by 0 bases; unmatched bases: 22. CDR3 region: CALGELVPTSTGGYEVRYTDKLIF. The CDR3 coding sequence is TGTGCTCTTGGGGAACTAGTACCTACCAGTACTGGGGGATACGAGGTACGGTACACCGATAAACTCATCTTT.

The chain joins TRDV1 to TRDJ1; 7 nucleotides match TRDD2. CDR1 and CDR2 from the germline V gene are TSWWSYY and QGS. V dropped 4 bases and J dropped 7; count of bases not matched to a gene: 21. The CDR3 loop spans 18 amino acids. The DNA of the CDR3 is TGTGCTCTTGGGGCCCCGCAGGGTTCCTACGTGGGATCCTGTAAACTCATCTTT. Its protein product is CALGAPQGSYVGSCKLIF.

This clone was seen only a few times. V and J are TRDV1 and TRDJ1; 12 bases fit TRDD3. The CDR3 sequence is 22 residues long. J was trimmed by 0 bases and V by 2 bases; bases with no gene match: 19. The germline V gene has CDR1 TSWWSYY and CDR2 QGS. The CDR3 region is CALGEYPTGYWGILEYTDKLIF. The CDR3, as DNA: TGTGCTCTTGGGGAATACCCCACGGGATACTGGGGGATACTGGAATACACCGATAAACTCATCTTT.

To note about this clone: A junction boundary mismatches the germline segment, possibly from a read error. The chain carries TRDV1 and TRDJ1, with TRDD3 matching over 7 bases. This CDR3 region has 14 residues. Germline CDR1 TSWWSYY, CDR2 QGS. Here the CDR3 DNA reads TGTGCTCTAGGGGGATTGAATCAAACCGATAAACTCATCTTT. Translating gives CALGGLNQTDKLIF.

As to this clone: At one of its ends the junction is not consistent with the germline gene, which may arise from a read error. Additional DNA sequences in this sample encode the identical CDR3. The J gene is TRDJ1, the V gene TRDV1, with TRDD3 matching over 13 bases. The germline gives CDR1 TSWWSYY, CDR2 QGS. CDR3 length: 26 amino acids. For the CDR3, the DNA is TGTGCTCTTGGGGAACTTCGCCTTCCTACGTCGGACGCGACTGGGGGATACGAAGGAGACGCCGATAAACTGATCTTT. Its protein product is CALGELRLPTSDATGGYEGDADKLIF.

The chain carries TRDV1 and TRDJ1; TRDD3 matches at 10 bases. CDR1 TSWWSYY and CDR2 QGS come from the germline V gene. The CDR3 is made up of 18 amino acids. Trimming at V came to 0 bases and at J to 2 bases, leaving 9 bases not matched to a gene. CDR3 sequence reads: CALGELVVLGDLTDKLIF. CDR3 DNA: TGTGCTCTTGGGGAACTAGTCGTACTGGGGGATTTGACCGATAAACTCATCTTT.

The chain combines TRDV1 with TRDJ1; 8 bases are shared with TRDD3. The germline CDR1 and CDR2 sequences are TSWWSYY and QGS. V trimming: 2 bases; J trimming: 5 bases; junction bases outside the gene matches: 16. This CDR3 has 18 residues. The CDR3 nucleotides are TGTGCTCTTGGGGAATGGGTACTGGGGGGTCCTTTCGGTGATAAACTCATCTTT. Amino acid sequence: CALGEWVLGGPFGDKLIF.

This chain uses TRDV1 with TRDJ1; 13 bases are shared with TRDD3. CDR3 size: 23 residues. Germline CDR1 and CDR2: TSWWSYY and QGS. After removal of 1 base from V and 0 bases from J, the junction contained 20 bases not matched to a gene. In nucleotides, the CDR3 is TGTGCTCTTGGGGAACCTTCGGACCCTCCCACTGGGGGATACGCGGCCTACACCGATAAACTCATCTTT. Translated, it gives CALGEPSDPPTGGYAAYTDKLIF.

In the case of this clone: Additional DNA sequences in this sample encode the identical CDR3. The rearrangement joins TRDV1 to TRDJ1; TRDD3 matches at 10 bases. Germline-derived CDR1 and CDR2 are TSWWSYY and QGS. The CDR3 has 21 residues. The trim removed 3 bases at V and 0 bases at J, leaving 19 bases unmatched. The CDR3 nucleotides read TGTGCTCTTGGGGAGATTCCTACTCCCGACTGGGGGATGCCGTACACCGATAAACTCATCTTT. It translates to CALGEIPTPDWGMPYTDKLIF.

This sequence joins TRDV1 and TRDJ1; 8 bases align to TRDD3. The CDR3 is 20 residues long. The ends lost 4 bases at V and 3 bases at J; junction bases unmatched: 22. Germline loops: CDR1 TSWWSYY, CDR2 QGS. In nucleotides, the CDR3 is TGTGCTCTTGGGGTCCGAACGTTCCTTTCACGGGGGGATATAGCCGATAAACTCATCTTT. Amino acids: CALGVRTFLSRGDIADKLIF.

This clone has only a few counts. Different DNA sequences within this sample yield the same CDR3. V usage is TRDV1 and J usage is TRDJ1, with TRDD3 identical over 11 bases. Germline CDR1 is TSWWSYY and CDR2 is QGS. Losses at the gene ends were 2 bases for V and 0 bases for J; bases not matched to a gene: 23. This CDR3 has 23 residues. CDR3 DNA: TGTGCTCTTGGGGAAGCAGGATTCCTCACGCTGGGGGATACACCCAGGTACACCGATAAACTCATCTTT. Translating gives CALGEAGFLTLGDTPRYTDKLIF.

The sample holds a few counts of this clone. This rearrangement joins TRDV1 to TRDJ1, with TRDD3 matching 9 bases. V was clipped by 0 bases and J by 2 bases; unmatched bases: 7. The germline V gene has CDR1 TSWWSYY and CDR2 QGS. CDR3 size: 17 residues. The CDR3 nucleotides are TGTGCTCTTGGGGAACTCCGGGGGATACTCGGGACCGATAAACTCATCTTT. Translating it yields CALGELRGILGTDKLIF.

In its sample, this clone was seen a few times. The chain links TRDV1 to TRDJ1; unclear D gene. The V gene lost 3 bases and the J gene lost 5 bases, with 22 bases spanning the gap. CDR1 and CDR2 (germline): TSWWSYY, QGS. The CDR3 runs to 17 residues. The CDR3 DNA follows: TGTGCTCTTGGGGACCCAACCCCCGTTGTTTGGAAGGATAAACTCATCTTT. It translates to CALGDPTPVVWKDKLIF.

The V and J genes are TRDV1 and TRDJ1, with TRDD3 matching 9 bases. CDR3 length: 17 amino acids. The germline CDR1 and CDR2 sequences are TSWWSYY and QGS. After removal of 4 bases from V and 0 bases from J, the junction contained 9 bases not matched to a gene. The CDR3 spells CALGVILGDLYTDKLIF. CDR3 sequence (DNA): TGTGCTCTTGGGGTTATACTGGGGGACCTGTACACCGATAAACTCATCTTT.

There are a few counts of this clone. This chain links TRDV1 with TRDJ1, with D unresolved. The CDR3 totals 18 residues. Trimming took off 1 base at V and 10 bases at J, with 28 bases between the two ends. Germline V gene sequence: CDR1 TSWWSYY, CDR2 QGS. The DNA of the CDR3 is TGTGCTCTTGGGGAACGAGAAGAACCTCTCGCCCCCAAGGTTGGACTCATCTTT. This codes for CALGEREEPLAPKVGLIF.

The chain has TRDV1 and TRDJ1; D ambiguous. Per the germline V gene, CDR1 is TSWWSYY and CDR2 is QGS. V was clipped by 4 bases and J by 2 bases, with 11 bases between them. This CDR3 is built from 14 residues. CDR3 residues: CALGGGLFTDKLIF. Written as DNA, the CDR3 is TGTGCTCTTGGGGGGGGTCTGTTTACCGATAAACTCATCTTT.